The 5 T cell receptor beta chains given below trace back to one sample, sequenced in a study of glioma-infiltrating T cells. Amplification of TCR alpha and beta CDR3 regions from RNA used iRepertoire nested multiplex PCR. In TCRdb, the multiplex PCR reads were re-called with MiXCR into one record per CDR3 protein. The data show 150,000 to 200,000 distinct CDR3 sequences, roughly 32% seen once. Specimen: glioma tissue, nonneoplastic brain tissue, or PBMCs (not recorded which). The receptors stem from a human donor with low-grade glioma or glioblastoma, undergoing nonglioma brain surgery, or in good health (not recorded which).

The V call is TRBV6-2 or TRBV6-3, the J call TRBJ2-3; 9 bases are shared with TRBD2. Germline V gene data show CDR1 as MNHEY and CDR2 as SVGEGT. V lost 1 base to trimming and J lost 4 bases; unmatched junction nucleotides: 9. This CDR3 has 17 residues. The CDR3 coding sequence is TGTGCCAGCAGTTACTTCATGATAGCGGGAGTGCCAGATACGCAGTATTTT. Amino acids: CASSYFMIAGVPDTQYF.

This clonotype has only a few counts. The chain recombines TRBV5-6 with TRBJ2-3; 7 bases agree with TRBD1. The CDR3 is made up of 15 amino acids. V was clipped by 0 bases and J by 7 bases; unmatched bases: 8. Germline CDR1 SGHDT, CDR2 YYEEEE. The CDR3 here is CASSLDRTGTNTQYF. The CDR3 DNA is TGTGCCAGCAGCTTGGATCGGACAGGAACTAATACGCAGTATTTT.

This clonotype has at least ten counts. This chain links TRBV7-9 with TRBJ1-6; no clear D gene. V lost 5 bases to trimming and J lost 7 bases, with 15 bases between them. The CDR3 contains 15 residues. CDR1 is SEHNR, CDR2 FQNEAQ, per germline (reference sequence). The CDR3 loop is CASSLTGAGNSPLHF. CDR3 DNA sequence: TGTGCCAGCAGCCTAACCGGAGCGGGGAATTCACCCCTCCACTTT.

This clonotype was found many times. The chain employs TRBV7-2 and TRBJ1-5; 9 nucleotides align to TRBD1. The CDR3 is 14 residues long. With V trimmed by 5 bases and J by 7 bases, 6 bases remained unmatched. The germline gives CDR1 SGHTA, CDR2 FQGNSA. The CDR3: CASSLDRGWQPQHF. CDR3 nucleotides: TGTGCCAGCAGCCTTGACAGGGGGTGGCAGCCCCAGCATTTT.

This clonotype was seen at least ten times. DNA of the CDR3: TGTGCCAGCAGTTACCCCCGGGACAGGGTCGTATCGGACTATGGCTACACCTTC. This sequence encodes CASSYPRDRVVSDYGYTF. V usage is TRBV6-2 or TRBV6-3 and J usage is TRBJ1-2; TRBD1 aligns across 9 bases. J lost 3 bases, V lost 2 bases, and 13 bases had no gene match. Germline-derived CDR1 and CDR2 are MNHEY and SVGEGT. The CDR3 length is 18 residues.